This T cell receptor (beta chain) was obtained from a study of blood T cell repertoires in COVID-19. The repertoire was sequenced with immunoSEQ multiplex PCR; TCRdb's copy has only in-frame clones and lacks some. The table includes a few hundred thousand clones, more than 70% detected once. The CDR3 is 14 residues long. Germline lookup yields CDR1 MDHEN and CDR2 SYDVKM. V shed 6 bases and J 9 bases; nucleotides not matched to a gene: 9. This TCR was sampled from a woman aged 35 to 49 with acute COVID-19. Specimen: PBMCs or T cells enriched from blood (not recorded which). This sequence joins TRBV28 and TRBJ1-1; 11 nucleotides agree with TRBD1. The chain's CDR3 is CASSGQGAILQAFF. The CDR3 DNA follows: TGTGCCAGCAGCGGACAGGGGGCGATCCTGCAAGCTTTCTTT.